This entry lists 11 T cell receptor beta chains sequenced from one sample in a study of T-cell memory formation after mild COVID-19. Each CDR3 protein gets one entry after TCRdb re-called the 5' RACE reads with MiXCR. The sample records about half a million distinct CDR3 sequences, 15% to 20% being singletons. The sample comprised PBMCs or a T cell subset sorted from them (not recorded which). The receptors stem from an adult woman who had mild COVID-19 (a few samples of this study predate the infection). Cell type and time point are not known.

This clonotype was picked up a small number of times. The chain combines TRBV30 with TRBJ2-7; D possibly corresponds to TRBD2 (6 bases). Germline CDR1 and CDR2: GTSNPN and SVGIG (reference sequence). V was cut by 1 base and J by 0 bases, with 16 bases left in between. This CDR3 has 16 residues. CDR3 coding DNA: TGTGCCTGGAGTGGGCTCGGGCGGGACCACTCCTACGAGCAGTACTTC. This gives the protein CAWSGLGRDHSYEQYF.

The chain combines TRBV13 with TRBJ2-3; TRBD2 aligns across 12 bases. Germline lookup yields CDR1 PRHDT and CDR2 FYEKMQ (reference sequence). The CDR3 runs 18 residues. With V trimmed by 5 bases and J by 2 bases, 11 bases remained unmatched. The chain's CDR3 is CASSTKWTSGELTDTQYF. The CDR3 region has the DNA TGTGCCAGCAGCACGAAATGGACTAGCGGGGAACTCACAGATACGCAGTATTTT. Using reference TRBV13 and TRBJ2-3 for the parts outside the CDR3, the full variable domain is AAGVIQSPRHLIKEKRETATLKCYPIPRHDTVYWYQQGPGQDPQFLISFYEKMQSDKGSIPDRFSAQQFSDYHSELNMSSLELGDSALYFCASSTKWTSGELTDTQYFGPGTRLTVL.

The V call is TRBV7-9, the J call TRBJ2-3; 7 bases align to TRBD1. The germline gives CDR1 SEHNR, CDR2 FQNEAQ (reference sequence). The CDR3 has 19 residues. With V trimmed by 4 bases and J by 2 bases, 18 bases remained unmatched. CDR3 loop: CASSSEREAGTAFTDTQYF. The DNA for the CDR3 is TGTGCCAGCAGCTCCGAGAGGGAAGCCGGGACAGCCTTCACAGATACGCAGTATTTT. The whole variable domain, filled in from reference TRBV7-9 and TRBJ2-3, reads DTGVSQNPRHKITKRGQNVTFRCDPISEHNRLYWYRQTLGQGPEFLTYFQNEAQLEKSRLLSDRFSAERPKGSFSTLEIQRTEQGDSAMYLCASSSEREAGTAFTDTQYFGPGTRLTVL.

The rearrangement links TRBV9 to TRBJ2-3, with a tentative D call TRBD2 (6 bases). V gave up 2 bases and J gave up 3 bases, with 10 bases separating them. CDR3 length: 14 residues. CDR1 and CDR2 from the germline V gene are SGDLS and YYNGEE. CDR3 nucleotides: TGTGCCAGCAGCGTGGGAGGATATACAGATACGCAGTATTTT. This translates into CASSVGGYTDTQYF. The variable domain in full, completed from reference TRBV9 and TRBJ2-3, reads DSGVTQTPKHLITATGQRVTLRCSPRSGDLSVYWYQQSLDQGLQFLIQYYNGEERAKGNILERFSAQQFPDLHSELNLSSLELGDSALYFCASSVGGYTDTQYFGPGTRLTVL.

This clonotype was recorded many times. The DNA for the CDR3 is TGCGCCAGCAGCTTACCCCGGGACAGGTTTAACAATGAGCAGTTCTTC. This gives the protein CASSLPRDRFNNEQFF. The rearrangement links TRBV4-1 to TRBJ2-1, with 8 positions matching TRBD1. In germline, CDR1 is MGHRA, CDR2 YSYEKL. The CDR3 loop spans 16 amino acids. Trimming removed 5 bases from V and 5 bases from J; junction bases left unmatched: 11.

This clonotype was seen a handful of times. CDR3 sequence reads: CAWSVLGGKAGELFF. The CDR3 nucleotides read TGTGCCTGGAGTGTTTTGGGGGGAAAGGCCGGGGAGCTGTTTTTT. This chain links TRBV30 with TRBJ2-2; D possibly corresponds to TRBD2 (6 bases). Germline lookup yields CDR1 GTSNPN and CDR2 SVGIG (reference sequence). The V and J ends lost 0 bases and 6 bases respectively, with 14 bases between them. The CDR3 runs 15 residues.

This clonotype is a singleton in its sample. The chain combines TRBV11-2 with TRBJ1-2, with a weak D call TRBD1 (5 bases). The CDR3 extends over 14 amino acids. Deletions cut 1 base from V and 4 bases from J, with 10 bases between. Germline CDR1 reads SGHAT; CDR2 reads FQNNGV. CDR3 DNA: TGTGCCAGCAGCTTAGTCAGGGTAGCCTATGGCTACACCTTC. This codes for CASSLVRVAYGYTF.

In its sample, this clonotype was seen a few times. CDR3 sequence (DNA): TGTGCCAGCAGCCATTGGACTAGCGTGGATGAGCAGTTCTTC. Residues: CASSHWTSVDEQFF. This chain uses TRBV4-2 with TRBJ2-1, with 9 bases identical to TRBD2. The V segment lost 3 bases and the J segment 8 bases; nucleotides outside the gene matches: 5. This CDR3 has 14 amino acids. Per germline, CDR1 LGHNA and CDR2 YNFKEQ.

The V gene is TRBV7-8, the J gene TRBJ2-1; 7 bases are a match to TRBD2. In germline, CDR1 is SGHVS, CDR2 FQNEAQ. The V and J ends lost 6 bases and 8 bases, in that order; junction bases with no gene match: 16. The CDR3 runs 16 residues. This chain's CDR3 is CASSRGGDYGVDEQFF. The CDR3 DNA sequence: TGTGCCAGCAGTCGAGGTGGGGACTATGGTGTGGATGAGCAGTTCTTC.

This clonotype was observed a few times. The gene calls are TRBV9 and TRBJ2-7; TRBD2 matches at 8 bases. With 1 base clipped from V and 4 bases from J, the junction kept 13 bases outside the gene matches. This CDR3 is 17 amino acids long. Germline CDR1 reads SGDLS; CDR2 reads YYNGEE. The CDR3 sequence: CASSVNPAASGPYEQYF. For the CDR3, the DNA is TGTGCCAGCAGCGTAAACCCGGCGGCTAGCGGGCCTTACGAGCAGTACTTC.

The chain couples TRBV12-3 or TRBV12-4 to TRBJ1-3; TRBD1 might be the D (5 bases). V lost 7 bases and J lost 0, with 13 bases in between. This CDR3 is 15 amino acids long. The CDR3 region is CASTGGRNSGNTIYF. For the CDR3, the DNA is TGTGCCAGCACGGGGGGGAGGAACTCTGGAAACACCATATATTTT.